The 27 T cell receptor beta chains below were found in one sample sequenced in a study of CD8+ T cells in alopecia areata (dated by TCRdb to the late 2010s). The library relied on the immunoSEQ multiplex PCR assay. RNA was extracted from all samples and reverse transcribed into cDNA, which served as template for TCR sequencing. Drawn from immuneACCESS, this table holds only the in-frame rearrangements with V and J called that TCRdb kept. Clones are partly lost; checked studies trace under half to an unresolved V gene and leave the rest unexplained. A total of some 110,000 clones appear in this sample, more than 30% of them only once. The biggest ten clones account for approximately 2.8% of the sample. The sequencing sample was made of CD4+ T cells sorted from blood. The receptors here all came from a human donor with alopecia areata.

CDR3 DNA sequence: TGTGCCTGGAGTGTAACCAGGCGCAATCAGCCCCAGCATTTT. This codes for CAWSVTRRNQPQHF. This sequence joins TRBV30 and TRBJ1-5; D is ambiguous. This CDR3 spans 14 amino acids. Germline V gene data show CDR1 as GTSNPN and CDR2 as SVGIG (reference sequence). Trimming took 0 bases from V and 2 from J, leaving 8 bases between them.

The chain recombines TRBV30 with TRBJ2-3; weak D call: TRBD1 (6 bases). The CDR3 length is 11 residues. V was clipped by 2 bases and J by 6 bases, with 6 bases between them. Looked up from germline, CDR1 is GTSNPN and CDR2 is SVGIG (reference sequence). The CDR3 reads CAWSQGDTQYF. The CDR3 nucleotides are TGTGCCTGGAGTCAGGGGGATACGCAGTATTTT.

The gene calls are TRBV5-1 and TRBJ2-5, with TRBD2 matching over 9 bases. The CDR3 is 16 amino acids. The germline gives CDR1 SGHRS, CDR2 YFSETQ. Trimming cost V 4 bases and J 2 bases; bases outside gene matches: 9. CDR3 DNA: TGCGCCAGCAGCGTCAAGCGGGAGGCAAGTCAAGAGACCCAGTACTTC. This translates into CASSVKREASQETQYF.

This clone was recorded only once. This chain joins TRBV6-1 and TRBJ2-3; 7 bases fit TRBD2. CDR1 MNHNS and CDR2 SASEGT come from the germline V gene. J gave up 4 bases and V 6 bases, and 7 bases lay outside the gene matches. The CDR3 spans 14 residues. CDR3 bases: TGTGCCAGCAGATGGACTAGTTTGGCAGATACGCAGTATTTT. It is translated as CASRWTSLADTQYF.

This clone showed up just a few times. The gene calls are TRBV7-9 and TRBJ2-2; no clear D gene. The length of the CDR3 is 15 residues. Germline CDR1 reads SEHNR; CDR2 reads FQNEAQ (reference sequence). V was pared by 2 bases and J by 6 bases, with 13 bases between. The CDR3 nucleotides are TGTGCCAGCAGCTTAAGGAAGGGCCAGTCCGGGGAGCTGTTTTTT. Protein product: CASSLRKGQSGELFF.

This clone was counted only a few times. The genes are TRBV2 and TRBJ2-7; maybe TRBD2 (6 bases). This CDR3 is built from 14 residues. Germline V gene lookup returns CDR1 SNHLY and CDR2 FYNNEI. Trimming took off 11 bases at V and 0 bases at J, with 17 bases between the two ends. CDR3 in DNA: TGTGCCGCCCGGACTACCGAGACCTCCTACGAGCAGTACTTC. Protein sequence: CAARTTETSYEQYF.

The J gene is TRBJ1-5, the V gene TRBV2; D gene unclear. The CDR3 is 15 amino acids. V lost 6 bases and J 0 bases, leaving 12 bases between the germline ends. Germline V gene lookup returns CDR1 SNHLY and CDR2 FYNNEI. The CDR3 spells CASRDELLSNQPQHF. In DNA, the CDR3 is TGTGCCAGCAGGGACGAGTTACTTAGCAATCAGCCCCAGCATTTT.

V gene TRBV11-3 combines with J gene TRBJ2-2; 7 nucleotides line up with TRBD2. J lost 0 bases, V lost 4 bases, and 2 bases had no gene match. Germline values: CDR1 SGHNT, CDR2 YENEEA. This CDR3 contains 15 residues. CDR3: CASSSAGPNTGELFF. CDR3 nucleotides: TGTGCCAGCAGCTCAGCGGGGCCGAACACCGGGGAGCTGTTTTTT.

The gene calls are TRBV29-1 and TRBJ1-2; 8 nucleotides match TRBD1. Germline V gene lookup returns CDR1 SQVTM and CDR2 ANQGSEA. V lost 4 bases and J lost 4; bases outside the gene matches: 5. This CDR3 has 13 amino acids. The CDR3 DNA is TGCAGCGTTGGGGACAGGTACTCCTATGGCTACACCTTC. Translation: CSVGDRYSYGYTF.

This rearrangement joins TRBV6-6 to TRBJ2-5; TRBD1 matches 11 bases. The ends lost 6 bases at V and 2 bases at J; junction bases unmatched: 5. The CDR3 sequence is 15 residues long. CDR1 and CDR2 (germline): MNHNY, SVGAGI (reference sequence). The CDR3 sequence: CASSRGTGGQETQYF. In DNA form, the CDR3 reads TGTGCCAGCAGCCGCGGGACAGGGGGACAAGAGACCCAGTACTTC.

As to this clone: An end of the junction does not agree with germline; a read error may underlie this. The rearrangement uses TRBV29-1 and TRBJ1-1, with D unresolved. In germline, CDR1 is SQVTM, CDR2 ANQGSEA. The CDR3 contains 13 residues. The CDR3 region is CSVKEQMNTEAFF. CDR3 coding DNA: TGCAGCGTTAAAGAACAGATGAACACTGAAGCTTTCTTT.

This clone has a handful of counts. The chain couples TRBV29-1 to TRBJ2-7; D tentatively reads TRBD1 or TRBD2 (6 bases each). In germline, CDR1 is SQVTM, CDR2 ANQGSEA. Trimming shortened V by 7 bases and J by 1 base, and 14 bases separated the two germline ends. The CDR3 is 13 amino acids. CDR3 coding DNA: TGCAGCGCCGGGGGCTGGCCGTCCTACGAGCAGTACTTC. Its translation is CSAGGWPSYEQYF.

This clone occurred a few times. J is TRBJ2-3 and V is TRBV19; 7 bases match TRBD2. The CDR3 sequence is 13 residues long. Looked up from germline, CDR1 is LNHDA and CDR2 is SQIVND (reference sequence). Unmatched junction bases numbered 3, after V lost 9 bases and J lost 0 bases. This CDR3 is CASRTRSTDTQYF. CDR3 sequence (DNA): TGTGCCAGCAGGACTAGAAGCACAGATACGCAGTATTTT.

Written as DNA, the CDR3 is TGCAGCGTTGATAGTCTAGCGGGGGGGAATGAGCAGTTCTTC. This translates into CSVDSLAGGNEQFF. The V call is TRBV29-1, the J call TRBJ2-1; 12 bases map to TRBD2. The V and J ends lost 3 bases and 7 bases, in that order; junction bases with no gene match: 4. This CDR3 region has 14 residues. Germline lookup yields CDR1 SQVTM and CDR2 ANQGSEA.

This clone was observed a handful of times. The chain links TRBV5-1 to TRBJ1-2; D unclear. Germline loops: CDR1 SGHRS, CDR2 YFSETQ. Deletions cut 4 bases from V and 7 bases from J, with 14 bases between. The CDR3 sequence is 13 residues long. The CDR3 nucleotides read TGCGCCAGCAGCCCCTGGCAGCCGGTTGGCTACACCTTC. It yields the protein CASSPWQPVGYTF.

The chain couples TRBV7-2 to TRBJ2-7, with D possibly TRBD2 on 6 matching bases. Germline V gene lookup returns CDR1 SGHTA and CDR2 FQGNSA. The length of the CDR3 is 13 residues. V lost 1 base and J lost 6, with 10 bases in between. DNA of the CDR3: TGTGCCAGCAGCTTAGTGGCTAGCGTCGAGCAGTACTTC. The encoded protein is CASSLVASVEQYF.

This clone was counted between two and nine times. J is TRBJ2-3 and V is TRBV7-9, with TRBD2 matching over 13 bases. Germline CDR1 and CDR2: SEHNR and FQNEAQ (reference sequence). This CDR3 has 17 residues. The J segment lost 1 base and the V segment lost 5 bases, leaving 6 bases of the junction unmatched. In DNA, the CDR3 is TGTGCCAGCAGCCCCGGACTAGCGGGGGCGCGCACAGATACGCAGTATTTT. Translating it yields CASSPGLAGARTDTQYF.

The chain combines TRBV29-1 with TRBJ2-3; TRBD2 agrees at 9 bases. The V gene's germline CDR1 is SQVTM and CDR2 ANQGSEA. The CDR3 sequence is 16 residues long. The V and J ends lost 4 bases and 3 bases, in that order; junction bases with no gene match: 11. The CDR3 DNA follows: TGCAGCGTTGCCCGCTATAGCGGGAGTGGAACAGATACGCAGTATTTT. This codes for CSVARYSGSGTDTQYF.

The V gene is TRBV29-1, the J gene TRBJ1-2; TRBD1 aligns across 11 bases. This CDR3 spans 14 amino acids. Trimming removed 5 bases from V and 7 bases from J; junction bases left unmatched: 9. Germline V gives CDR1 SQVTM, CDR2 ANQGSEA. The CDR3 coding sequence is TGCAGCGTTTCCACCGGGACAGGGGGGTTTGGCTACACCTTC. As protein: CSVSTGTGGFGYTF.

V usage is TRBV7-2 and J usage is TRBJ2-7, with D unclear. Per germline, CDR1 SGHTA and CDR2 FQGNSA. V was cut by 5 bases and J by 0 bases, with 8 bases left in between. This CDR3 has 13 amino acids. CDR3 sequence: CASSRAHSYEQYF. The CDR3 DNA is TGTGCCAGCAGCCGAGCCCACTCCTACGAGCAGTACTTC.

The CDR3 spells CSVGWQNDQPQHF. CDR3 bases: TGCAGCGTTGGTTGGCAGAATGATCAGCCCCAGCATTTT. The J gene is TRBJ1-5, the V gene TRBV29-1; no firm D call. CDR1 and CDR2 from the germline V gene are SQVTM and ANQGSEA. The CDR3 spans 13 residues. V lost 4 bases to trimming and J lost 5 bases, with 12 bases between them.

This clone was recorded a few times. The chain recombines TRBV28 with TRBJ1-2, with D perhaps matching TRBD1 (5 bases). In germline, CDR1 is MDHEN, CDR2 SYDVKM. The CDR3 has 16 residues. The ends were cut back, 4 bases at V and 0 bases at J, with 15 bases in the middle. The CDR3 is CASSSRGTGANYGYTF. The CDR3 DNA reads as TGTGCCAGCAGTTCCCGGGGTACAGGAGCTAACTATGGCTACACCTTC.

J is TRBJ1-1 and V is TRBV5-4; TRBD1 might be the D (5 bases). Trimming cost V 0 bases and J 1 base, with 7 bases left between them. Per the germline V gene, CDR1 is SGHNT and CDR2 is YYREEE (reference sequence). The CDR3 is made up of 14 amino acids. CDR3 nucleotides: TGTGCCAGCAGCTTGGCCAGGGCGAACACTGAAGCTTTCTTT. This gives the protein CASSLARANTEAFF.

This clone was recorded once. The chain employs TRBV15 and TRBJ2-5, with D perhaps matching TRBD1 (6 bases). Germline lookup yields CDR1 LNHNV and CDR2 YYDKDF (reference sequence). The CDR3 has 17 amino acids. Trimming shortened V by 1 base and J by 2 bases, and 17 bases separated the two germline ends. The CDR3 nucleotides read TGTGCCACCAGCAGAGGCTCCCCAGGGGCCCGGCAAGAGACCCAGTACTTC. Protein: CATSRGSPGARQETQYF.

The chain employs TRBV6-5 and TRBJ2-7; 8 nucleotides align to TRBD1. Trimming at V came to 5 bases and at J to 0 bases, leaving 3 bases not matched to a gene. There are 14 residues in the CDR3. Germline CDR1 MNHEY, CDR2 SVGAGI. DNA of the CDR3: TGTGCCAGCAGTCTTCAGGGGGCCTCCTACGAGCAGTACTTC. It is translated as CASSLQGASYEQYF.

This clone has more than one count but fewer than ten. The chain couples TRBV18 to TRBJ2-1; TRBD2 matches at 8 bases. CDR3 length equals 16 residues. V was pared by 3 bases and J by 0 bases, with 4 bases of the junction left unmatched. The V gene's germline CDR1 is KGHSH and CDR2 LQKENI. The chain's CDR3 is CASSPIAGPSYNEQFF. CDR3 nucleotide sequence: TGTGCCAGCTCACCCATAGCGGGGCCCTCCTACAATGAGCAGTTCTTC. Together with reference TRBV18 and TRBJ2-1, the CDR3 gives the full variable domain: NAGVMQNPRHLVRRRGQEARLRCSPMKGHSHVYWYRQLPEEGLKFMVYLQKENIIDESGMPKERFSAEFPKEGPSILRIQQVVRGDSAAYFCASSPIAGPSYNEQFFGPGTRLTVL.

J is TRBJ2-3 and V is TRBV5-1, with 7 bases that match TRBD1. The CDR3 runs 14 residues. Germline-derived CDR1 and CDR2 are SGHRS and YFSETQ. Trimming cost V 4 bases and J 1 base; bases outside gene matches: 3. The CDR3 DNA reads as TGCGCCAGCAGCAACGGACAGGGCACAGATACGCAGTATTTT. It yields the protein CASSNGQGTDTQYF.